This entry lists 6 T cell receptor beta chains sequenced from one sample in a study of CD8+ T cells in alopecia areata. It was cDNA, reverse transcribed from extracted RNA, that served as the sequencing template. Using immunoSEQ multiplex PCR, the repertoire was profiled, and TCRdb retains in-frame clones only, with some absent. The sample lists around 140,000 clones; around 47% were seen once. Sequencing was performed on CD4+ T cells sorted from blood. The receptors come from a human donor with alopecia areata.

DNA of the CDR3: TGTGCCAGCAGTGAAATTGGGGCCAAAAACATTCAGTACTTC. Its translation: CASSEIGAKNIQYF. The chain uses TRBV6-1 and TRBJ2-4; no clear D. V was pared by 2 bases and J by 1 base, with 6 bases between. This CDR3 has 14 residues. The V gene's germline CDR1 is MNHNS and CDR2 SASEGT.

The chain carries TRBV5-1 and TRBJ2-1; 10 bases align to TRBD2. This CDR3 region has 14 residues. V was clipped by 4 bases and J by 6 bases; unmatched bases: 4. The germline CDR1 and CDR2 sequences are SGHRS and YFSETQ. The CDR3 DNA follows: TGCGCCAGCAGCCAGCGGGAGGGCCTCAATGAGCAGTTCTTC. As protein: CASSQREGLNEQFF.

The V and J genes are TRBV5-1 and TRBJ2-5; D not certain. V shed 2 bases and J shed 0 bases, with 14 bases lying between them. This CDR3 is 16 amino acids long. Germline CDR1 is SGHRS and CDR2 is YFSETQ. The DNA for the CDR3 is TGCGCCAGCAGCTTAGGGCTAACCATGTACCAAGAGACCCAGTACTTC. Protein: CASSLGLTMYQETQYF.

There are a few counts of this clone. The chain recombines TRBV29-1 with TRBJ2-3, with 11 bases lining up with TRBD2. The CDR3 length is 16 residues. Per germline, CDR1 SQVTM and CDR2 ANQGSEA. Germline trimming cut 5 bases from V and 0 bases from J; bases unmatched to any gene: 7. Written as DNA, the CDR3 is TGCAGCGTTCGGGCTAGCGGGAGGACTAGCACAGATACGCAGTATTTT. It is translated as CSVRASGRTSTDTQYF.

The CDR3 region has the DNA TGCAGCGCCGGCGGGCAGGGGGTGGGGGAGCTGTTTTTT. This codes for CSAGGQGVGELFF. The chain is built from TRBV29-1 and TRBJ2-2; 7 bases map to TRBD1. Germline V gives CDR1 SQVTM, CDR2 ANQGSEA. With 7 bases clipped from V and 8 bases from J, the junction kept 10 bases outside the gene matches. The CDR3 contains 13 residues.

The chain uses TRBV28 and TRBJ2-4; D unclear. CDR1 is MDHEN and CDR2 is SYDVKM in the germline V gene. CDR3 length equals 12 residues. V shed 5 bases and J shed 8 bases, with 10 bases lying between them. In nucleotides, the CDR3 is TGTGCCAGCAGTCTAACATGGGACATTCAGTACTTC. Amino acid sequence: CASSLTWDIQYF. Using reference TRBV28 and TRBJ2-4 for the parts outside the CDR3, the full variable domain is DVKVTQSSRYLVKRTGEKVFLECVQDMDHENMFWYRQDPGLGLRLIYFSYDVKMKEKGDIPEGYSVSREKKERFSLILESASTNQTSMYLCASSLTWDIQYFGAGTRLSVL.